The source of this T cell receptor beta chain is a study of shared clonotypes between healthy human individuals. Across several immunoSEQ plates, the genomic DNA of each subset was split evenly. Some clones are missing from TCRdb's copy, which holds only in-frame ones; the method was immunoSEQ multiplex PCR. This table has about 2.4 million clones, roughly 93% appearing once. Findings and limits, study-wide: Estimated richness values were generally larger in naive subsets than in memory subsets. Tissues were not sampled, only blood, and their repertoires likely differ.

In germline, CDR1 is SEHNR, CDR2 FQNEAQ (reference sequence). The CDR3 loop spans 15 amino acids. V was cut by 4 bases and J by 1 base, with 10 bases left in between. In the case of this clone: The antigen is unknown.

This receptor was identified in a man aged 18 to 30 in good health. Some clones in this sample may be carry-over from other donors' samples. V usage is TRBV7-9 and J usage is TRBJ2-2; D gene ambiguous. Sequenced input: naive CD4+ T cells from PBMCs. Subset specified: CD45RA+ positively selected. The CDR3: CASSSSGRNTGELFF. The CDR3 DNA is TGTGCCAGCAGCTCCTCGGGCAGGAACACCGGGGAGCTGTTTTTT.